This T cell receptor (beta chain) was identified during a study of naive and memory T cell subsets. This clonotype was detected only a few times. Ligated cDNA underwent four rounds of PCR with nested alpha and beta constant region primers and SP2. Alpha and beta constant region primers primed reverse transcription for blood and skin samples. TCRdb processed the UMI-ligation and nested PCR reads anew with MiXCR; each CDR3 protein has one entry. The table shows more than 13,000 distinct CDR3 sequences, with 4% to 6.5% occurring only once. Germline CDR1 reads SEHNR; CDR2 reads FQNEAQ (reference sequence). The CDR3 has 17 amino acids. With 0 bases removed from V and 2 bases from J, the gap between germline ends came to 14 bases. As to treatment: skin biopsy from PPD injection site in Mantoux-positive individual. The library had UMIs added by 3' ligation of an oligonucleotide to TCR cDNA. Tuberculin skin test biopsies were taken where PPD was injected in Mantoux-positive people.

This receptor was obtained from an adult in good health. The rearrangement uses TRBV7-9 and TRBJ2-1, with D uncertain. This specimen consisted of skin, obtained from a tuberculin skin test site. The CDR3 DNA reads TGTGCCAGCAGCTTAGCGCGCCCCAGTTCGACCTACAATGAGCAGTTCTTC. Protein: CASSLARPSSTYNEQFF.